The 26 T cell receptor beta chains below were found in one sample sequenced in a study of cytomegalovirus exposure and HLA in healthy donors. PCR involved 60 Vbeta and 13 Jbeta primers. Sequencing was performed with immunoSEQ multiplex PCR; in TCRdb, only in-frame clones are kept and a portion is missing. The table records roughly 150,000 clones, less than 85% of them present only once. Sequencing input: PBMCs. These receptors were collected from an older woman in good health and CMV-seropositive.

In this sample, this clone turned up a few times. The chain has TRBV7-9 and TRBJ1-4; TRBD1 is a possible D gene (6 bases). Germline V gene sequence: CDR1 SEHNR, CDR2 FQNEAQ (reference sequence). This CDR3 has 15 amino acids. Between the trimmed V and J ends, which lost 4 bases and 6 bases, there was a span of 15 bases. CDR3 in amino acids: CASSSNRESDEKLFF. The CDR3 DNA sequence: TGTGCCAGCAGCTCCAACAGGGAAAGTGATGAAAAACTGTTTTTT.

V and J are TRBV19 and TRBJ2-3, with 14 bases identical to TRBD2. The junction had 4 bases not matched to a gene; V was cut back by 4 bases and J by 4 bases. CDR1 is LNHDA and CDR2 is SQIVND in the germline V gene (reference sequence). CDR3 length equals 16 residues. CDR3 residues: CASSTTSGRAADTQYF. The CDR3 DNA sequence: TGTGCCAGTAGTACGACTAGCGGGAGGGCCGCAGATACGCAGTATTTT.

This clone was counted between two and nine times. CDR3: CASSRRTGNTEAFF. The CDR3 DNA is TGTGCCAGCAGTCGAAGGACAGGCAACACTGAAGCTTTCTTT. The genes are TRBV6-5 and TRBJ1-1; the match to TRBD1 covers 7 bases. V gave up 5 bases and J gave up 2 bases; unmatched junction bases: 5. In germline, CDR1 is MNHEY, CDR2 SVGAGI. The CDR3 is made up of 14 amino acids.

There are a few counts of this clone. The rearrangement links TRBV6-1 to TRBJ1-1; TRBD1 is a possible D gene (6 bases). Trimming removed 6 bases from V and 1 base from J, with 9 bases in between. Per germline, CDR1 MNHNS and CDR2 SASEGT. This CDR3 contains 13 residues. DNA for the CDR3: TGTGCCAGCAGAAGGGGGGGGAACACTGAAGCTTTCTTT. Its translation is CASRRGGNTEAFF.

The rearrangement links TRBV6-4 to TRBJ1-4; 9 nucleotides match TRBD1. Germline-derived CDR1 and CDR2 are MRHNA and SNTAGT. The CDR3 runs to 14 residues. The junction had 7 bases not matched to a gene; V was cut back by 6 bases and J by 8 bases. The CDR3 DNA reads as TGTGCCAGCAGCCCGGGACAGGGATCCGAAAAACTGTTTTTT. Its translation is CASSPGQGSEKLFF.

The V and J genes are TRBV7-8 and TRBJ1-4; no definite D call. The CDR3 has 16 residues. The germline V and J ends were trimmed by 5 bases and 5 bases, with 18 bases remaining between them. Germline values: CDR1 SGHVS, CDR2 FQNEAQ. Here the CDR3 reads CASSPDTFPANEKLFF. The CDR3 DNA reads as TGTGCCAGCAGCCCTGACACCTTCCCGGCGAATGAAAAACTGTTTTTT. The whole variable domain, filled in from reference TRBV7-8 and TRBJ1-4, reads GAGVSQSPRYKVAKRGQDVALRCDPISGHVSLFWYQQALGQGPEFLTYFQNEAQLDKSGLPSDRFFAERPEGSVSTLKIQRTQQEDSAVYLCASSPDTFPANEKLFFGSGTQLSVL.

This clone was detected only once. At the DNA level, this CDR3 is encoded by other sequences in the same sample as well. The genes are TRBV6-5 and TRBJ1-1, with TRBD1 matching 9 bases. Germline V CDR1 and CDR2: MNHEY, SVGAGI. After removal of 1 base from V and 4 bases from J, the junction contained 4 bases not matched to a gene. The CDR3 has 15 residues. This chain's CDR3 is CASSYLGQGFTEAFF. In DNA form, the CDR3 reads TGTGCCAGCAGTTACTTGGGACAGGGTTTCACTGAAGCTTTCTTT.

The chain couples TRBV5-1 to TRBJ1-1, with 11 positions matching TRBD1. This CDR3 comprises 18 residues. V was pared by 0 bases and J by 5 bases, with 12 bases of the junction left unmatched. Germline V CDR1 and CDR2: SGHRS, YFSETQ. The DNA of the CDR3 is TGCGCCAGCAGCTTGGGACCCCGGGGTGGGACAGGGGGTACTGAAGCTTTCTTT. Its protein is CASSLGPRGGTGGTEAFF. Full variable domain (missing parts from reference TRBV5-1 and TRBJ1-1): KAGVTQTPRYLIKTRGQQVTLSCSPISGHRSVSWYQQTPGQGLQFLFEYFSETQRNKGNFPGRFSGRQFSNSRSEMNVSTLELGDSALYLCASSLGPRGGTGGTEAFFGQGTRLTVV.

The rearrangement uses TRBV28 and TRBJ2-5, with 9 bases fitting TRBD1. The length of the CDR3 is 16 residues. Per germline, CDR1 MDHEN and CDR2 SYDVKM. Germline trimming cut 6 bases from V and 2 bases from J; bases unmatched to any gene: 10. The CDR3 spells CASSYGTGRGQETQYF. The CDR3 DNA reads as TGTGCCAGCAGCTACGGGACAGGGAGGGGGCAAGAGACCCAGTACTTC.

This clone was seen more than once but under ten times. The V call is TRBV19, the J call TRBJ2-1; D not certain. V was clipped by 6 bases and J by 1 base, with 16 bases between them. CDR3 length: 16 residues. The germline gives CDR1 LNHDA, CDR2 SQIVND (reference sequence). CDR3 nucleotides: TGTGCCAGTAGCCCCTACCCTCTAGAATCCTACAATGAGCAGTTCTTC. Residues: CASSPYPLESYNEQFF.

CDR3: CSVRGMENTIYF. For the CDR3, the DNA is TGCAGCGTAAGGGGGATGGAAAACACCATATATTTT. The chain uses TRBV29-1 and TRBJ1-3, with D perhaps matching TRBD1 (6 bases). V gave up 6 bases and J gave up 6 bases, with 12 bases separating them. Germline values: CDR1 SQVTM, CDR2 ANQGSEA. There are 12 residues in the CDR3.

This chain links TRBV5-1 with TRBJ1-4; 10 bases align to TRBD1. CDR3 length: 14 residues. Germline lookup yields CDR1 SGHRS and CDR2 YFSETQ. V lost 0 bases, J lost 7 bases, and 0 bases stayed unmatched. In DNA, the CDR3 is TGCGCCAGCAGCTTGGGGGACAGGGGTGAAAAACTGTTTTTT. It codes for CASSLGDRGEKLFF. Drawing the rest from reference TRBV5-1 and TRBJ1-4, the complete variable domain is KAGVTQTPRYLIKTRGQQVTLSCSPISGHRSVSWYQQTPGQGLQFLFEYFSETQRNKGNFPGRFSGRQFSNSRSEMNVSTLELGDSALYLCASSLGDRGEKLFFGSGTQLSVL.

The chain carries TRBV15 and TRBJ1-5; a weak D match, TRBD1 (5 bases). This CDR3 is built from 15 residues. The V and J ends lost 3 bases and 1 base respectively, with 10 bases between them. The germline V gene has CDR1 LNHNV and CDR2 YYDKDF (reference sequence). CDR3 residues: CATSRTVGSNQPQHF. DNA of the CDR3: TGTGCCACCAGCAGGACAGTAGGGAGCAATCAGCCCCAGCATTTT.

V gene TRBV18 combines with J gene TRBJ2-6; D call uncertain. This CDR3 spans 12 amino acids. Germline assignment: CDR1 KGHSH and CDR2 LQKENI. The V end was cut by 2 bases, the J end by 8 bases, with 4 bases between. CDR3 nucleotide sequence: TGTGCCAGCTCACCAGCTACCAACGTCCTGACTTTC. Translation: CASSPATNVLTF. Supplemented by reference TRBV18 and TRBJ2-6, the full variable domain reads NAGVMQNPRHLVRRRGQEARLRCSPMKGHSHVYWYRQLPEEGLKFMVYLQKENIIDESGMPKERFSAEFPKEGPSILRIQQVVRGDSAAYFCASSPATNVLTFGAGSRLTVL.

The chain combines TRBV28 with TRBJ1-2, with unresolved D. V was clipped by 6 bases and J by 0 bases, with 11 bases between them. The V gene's germline CDR1 is MDHEN and CDR2 SYDVKM. The CDR3 covers 14 residues. The DNA of the CDR3 is TGTGCCAGCAGAGTTACGGGAGCTAACTATGGCTACACCTTC. This codes for CASRVTGANYGYTF.

The chain uses TRBV28 and TRBJ1-1, with 8 bases identical to TRBD1. This CDR3 spans 13 amino acids. The trim removed 6 bases at V and 4 bases at J, leaving 4 bases unmatched. Germline lookup yields CDR1 MDHEN and CDR2 SYDVKM. DNA for the CDR3: TGTGCCAGCAGAAACACAGGGGGCACTGAAGCTTTCTTT. Translated: CASRNTGGTEAFF.

This chain links TRBV5-1 with TRBJ2-7, with 9 positions matching TRBD1. V trimming: 0 bases; J trimming: 1 base; junction bases outside the gene matches: 2. This CDR3 has 15 residues. Per germline, CDR1 SGHRS and CDR2 YFSETQ. CDR3 DNA: TGCGCCAGCAGCTTGGGCGGGACAGGGTCCTACGAGCAGTACTTC. Protein: CASSLGGTGSYEQYF.

In its sample, this clone was seen a few times. The chain employs TRBV2 and TRBJ2-3; the match to TRBD2 covers 8 bases. CDR1 and CDR2 (germline): SNHLY, FYNNEI. The V gene end was trimmed by 7 bases and the J gene end by 3 bases; junction bases not matched to a gene: 6. This CDR3 contains 14 residues. The DNA for the CDR3 is TGTGCCAGCACCCCTAGCGGGTGGACAGATACGCAGTATTTT. This codes for CASTPSGWTDTQYF.

This clone was counted only a few times. The sample has other DNA sequences that encode this CDR3 too. V usage is TRBV5-4 and J usage is TRBJ2-1, with TRBD1 identical over 7 bases. Germline V gene data show CDR1 as SGHNT and CDR2 as YYREEE (reference sequence). CDR3 length: 13 residues. J gave up 7 bases and V 0 bases, and 1 base lay outside the gene matches. The CDR3 protein is CASSLDRGNEQFF. CDR3 nucleotides: TGTGCCAGCAGCTTGGACAGGGGAAATGAGCAGTTCTTC.

This chain connects TRBV7-3 to TRBJ1-1, with 7 bases aligning to TRBD1. This CDR3 has 14 amino acids. CDR1 and CDR2 (germline): SGHTA, FQGTGA. The ends lost 5 bases at V and 1 base at J; junction bases unmatched: 4. The CDR3 protein is CASSPRQGNTEAFF. CDR3 in DNA: TGTGCCAGCAGCCCGAGACAGGGGAACACTGAAGCTTTCTTT.

This chain links TRBV19 with TRBJ2-7; D is perhaps TRBD1 (5 bases). The CDR3 length is 12 residues. From germline, CDR1 is LNHDA and CDR2 SQIVND (reference sequence). V dropped 11 bases and J dropped 3 bases, with 14 bases sitting between them. Written as DNA, the CDR3 is TGTGCCGGAAAGACAGAGATCTACGAGCAGTACTTC. It specifies CAGKTEIYEQYF. Together with reference TRBV19 and TRBJ2-7, the CDR3 gives the full variable domain: DGGITQSPKYLFRKEGQNVTLSCEQNLNHDAMYWYRQDPGQGLRLIYYSQIVNDFQKGDIAEGYSVSREKKESFPLTVTSAQKNPTAFYLCAGKTEIYEQYFGPGTRLTVT.

The genes are TRBV2 and TRBJ1-2, with 7 bases that match TRBD1. This CDR3 contains 13 residues. V was clipped by 5 bases and J by 6 bases; unmatched bases: 6. CDR1 and CDR2 (germline): SNHLY, FYNNEI. DNA of the CDR3: TGTGCCAGCAGTCTACAGGGGTGGAATGGCTACACCTTC. It codes for CASSLQGWNGYTF.

The CDR3 loop is CASSSGQGLRGTQYF. CDR3 bases: TGTGCCAGCAGTTCTGGACAGGGTCTAAGAGGGACCCAGTACTTC. V usage is TRBV28 and J usage is TRBJ2-5, with 8 bases identical to TRBD1. V dropped 4 bases and J dropped 7; count of bases not matched to a gene: 11. Germline CDR1 is MDHEN and CDR2 is SYDVKM. There are 15 residues in the CDR3.

This clone was picked up a small number of times. V usage is TRBV7-8 and J usage is TRBJ2-1, with 8 positions matching TRBD2. This CDR3 spans 15 amino acids. Germline V gives CDR1 SGHVS, CDR2 FQNEAQ. V gave up 5 bases and J gave up 9 bases; unmatched junction bases: 12. This chain's CDR3 is CASSLKRELVGEQFF. CDR3 nucleotides: TGTGCCAGCAGCCTCAAGCGGGAGCTAGTCGGTGAGCAGTTCTTC.

The V call is TRBV6-5, the J call TRBJ2-7, with 10 bases that match TRBD1. CDR1 is MNHEY, CDR2 SVGAGI, per germline. CDR3 length: 13 residues. The J segment lost 3 bases and the V segment lost 8 bases, leaving 4 bases of the junction unmatched. CDR3 sequence reads: CASARTGGYEQYF. CDR3 DNA: TGTGCCAGCGCAAGGACAGGGGGCTACGAGCAGTACTTC.

CDR3 amino acids: CASRAGTGTHGYTF. CDR3 DNA: TGTGCCAGCAGGGCCGGGACAGGGACGCATGGCTACACCTTC. The genes are TRBV28 and TRBJ1-2, with 9 bases that match TRBD1. V lost 6 bases and J lost 6; bases outside the gene matches: 8. The V gene's germline CDR1 is MDHEN and CDR2 SYDVKM. The CDR3 extends over 14 amino acids.